The T cell receptor beta chain described here comes from a study of cytotoxic CD8 clonotypes in ibrutinib-treated CLL. At the level of the study: Samples had a mean of approximately 260,000 productive templates and tens of thousands of productive rearrangements.

The V gene end was trimmed by 5 bases and the J gene end by 0 bases; junction bases not matched to a gene: 6. Germline V gives CDR1 SEHNR, CDR2 FQNEAQ (reference sequence). This CDR3 spans 15 amino acids. Depth targeted 1 in 200,000 to 1 in 1 million T cells, averaging around 10x coverage per clonotype. TCRdb keeps only in-frame clones here, not all; method: immunoSEQ multiplex PCR. The sample yields 100,000 to 150,000 clones, roughly 85% seen once. Study-level results: A rise in clonality was seen at ibrutinib response, and a fall back toward baseline was seen at progression.

Extraction of 1.5 to 2.5 micrograms of genomic DNA from cryopreserved PBMCs supplied material for TCR beta libraries. With regard to this clone: What it binds is not known.

The receptor's source is a human donor with chronic lymphocytic leukemia. Sequencing used PBMCs, obtained after 24 months of ibrutinib treatment. The chain carries TRBV7-9 and TRBJ2-5; 7 bases are shared with TRBD1. CDR3 sequence reads: CASSRLTGNQETQYF. The CDR3 coding sequence is TGTGCCAGCAGCAGATTGACAGGGAACCAAGAGACCCAGTACTTC. Full variable domain (outside the CDR3, taken from reference TRBV7-9 and TRBJ2-5): DTGVSQNPRHKITKRGQNVTFRCDPISEHNRLYWYRQTLGQGPEFLTYFQNEAQLEKSRLLSDRFSAERPKGSFSTLEIQRTEQGDSAMYLCASSRLTGNQETQYFGPGTRLLVL.